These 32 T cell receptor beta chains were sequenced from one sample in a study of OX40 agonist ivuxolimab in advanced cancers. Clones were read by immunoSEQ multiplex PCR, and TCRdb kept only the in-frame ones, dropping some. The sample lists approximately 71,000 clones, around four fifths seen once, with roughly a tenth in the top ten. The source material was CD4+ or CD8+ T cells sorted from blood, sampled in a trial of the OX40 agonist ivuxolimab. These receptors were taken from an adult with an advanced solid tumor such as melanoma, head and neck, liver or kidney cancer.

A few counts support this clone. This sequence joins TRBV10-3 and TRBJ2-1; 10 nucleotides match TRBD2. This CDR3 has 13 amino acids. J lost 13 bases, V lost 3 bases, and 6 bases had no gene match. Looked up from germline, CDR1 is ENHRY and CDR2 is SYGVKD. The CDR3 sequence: CAISDLGLAAQFF. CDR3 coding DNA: TGTGCCATCAGTGACCTAGGACTAGCGGCCCAGTTCTTC.

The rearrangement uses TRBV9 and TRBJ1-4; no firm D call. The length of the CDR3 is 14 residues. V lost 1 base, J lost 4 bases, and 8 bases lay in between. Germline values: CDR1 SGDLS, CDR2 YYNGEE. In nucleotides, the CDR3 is TGTGCCAGCAGCGTAAAAACAGATAATGAAAAACTGTTTTTT. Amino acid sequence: CASSVKTDNEKLFF.

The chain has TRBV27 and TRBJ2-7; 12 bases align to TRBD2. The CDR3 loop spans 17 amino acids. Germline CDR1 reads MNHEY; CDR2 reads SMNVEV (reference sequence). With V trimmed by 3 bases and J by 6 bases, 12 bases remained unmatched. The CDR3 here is CASSFWTSGAELREQYF. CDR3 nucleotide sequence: TGTGCCAGCAGTTTCTGGACTAGCGGGGCCGAGCTCCGCGAGCAGTACTTC.

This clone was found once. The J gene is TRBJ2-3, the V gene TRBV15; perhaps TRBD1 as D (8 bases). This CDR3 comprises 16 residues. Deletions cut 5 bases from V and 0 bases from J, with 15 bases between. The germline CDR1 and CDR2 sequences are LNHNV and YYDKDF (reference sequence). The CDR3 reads CATSDDRGGSTDTQYF. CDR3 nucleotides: TGTGCCACCAGCGATGACAGGGGAGGGAGCACAGATACGCAGTATTTT.

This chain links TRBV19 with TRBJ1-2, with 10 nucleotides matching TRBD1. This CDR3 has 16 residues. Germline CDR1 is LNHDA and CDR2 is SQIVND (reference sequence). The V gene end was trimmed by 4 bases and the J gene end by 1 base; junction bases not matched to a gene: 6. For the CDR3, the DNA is TGTGCCAGTAGTAACCGGGACAGGGGCTATAACTATGGCTACACCTTC. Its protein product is CASSNRDRGYNYGYTF.

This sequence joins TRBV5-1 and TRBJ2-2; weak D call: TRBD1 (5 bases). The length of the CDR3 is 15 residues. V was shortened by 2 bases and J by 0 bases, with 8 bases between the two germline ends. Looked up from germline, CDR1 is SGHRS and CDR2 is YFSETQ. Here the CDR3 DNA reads TGCGCCAGCAGCTTCGGCAGGGCGAACACCGGGGAGCTGTTTTTT. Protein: CASSFGRANTGELFF.

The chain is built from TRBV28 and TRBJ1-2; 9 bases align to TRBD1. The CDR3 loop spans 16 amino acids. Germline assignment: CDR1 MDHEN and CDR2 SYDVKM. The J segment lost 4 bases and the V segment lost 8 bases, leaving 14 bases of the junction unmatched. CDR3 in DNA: TGTGCCAGCGACCCTCGGGCGGGACAGGGTATCTATGGCTACACCTTC. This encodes CASDPRAGQGIYGYTF.

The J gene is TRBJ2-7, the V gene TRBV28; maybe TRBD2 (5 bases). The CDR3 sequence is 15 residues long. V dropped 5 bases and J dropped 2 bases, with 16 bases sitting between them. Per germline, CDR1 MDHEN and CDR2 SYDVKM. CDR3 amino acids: CASSPQEDFPYEQYF. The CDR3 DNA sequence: TGTGCCAGCAGTCCCCAGGAGGACTTTCCCTACGAGCAGTACTTC.

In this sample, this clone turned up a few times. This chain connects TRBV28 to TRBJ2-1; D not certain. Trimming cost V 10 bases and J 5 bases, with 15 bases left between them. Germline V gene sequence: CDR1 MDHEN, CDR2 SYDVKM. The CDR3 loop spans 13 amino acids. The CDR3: CATYRRPDNEQFF. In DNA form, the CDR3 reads TGTGCCACCTACCGCCGTCCCGACAATGAGCAGTTCTTC.

CDR3 loop: CASSERGHVGGRSNQPQHF. The CDR3, as DNA: TGTGCCAGCAGTGAAAGGGGTCACGTGGGGGGGCGAAGCAATCAGCCCCAGCATTTT. The V and J genes are TRBV6-1 and TRBJ1-5; tentative D call: TRBD1 (6 bases). Deletions cut 2 bases from V and 1 base from J, with 21 bases between. The germline gives CDR1 MNHNS, CDR2 SASEGT. There are 19 residues in the CDR3.

CDR3 sequence reads: CASSEVAGGRDTQYF. CDR3 nucleotide sequence: TGTGCCAGCAGTGAGGTAGCGGGGGGGCGAGATACGCAGTATTTT. The gene calls are TRBV6-1 and TRBJ2-3, with 11 bases aligning to TRBD2. CDR1 and CDR2 from the germline V gene are MNHNS and SASEGT. J was trimmed by 5 bases and V by 3 bases; bases with no gene match: 4. This CDR3 has 15 amino acids.

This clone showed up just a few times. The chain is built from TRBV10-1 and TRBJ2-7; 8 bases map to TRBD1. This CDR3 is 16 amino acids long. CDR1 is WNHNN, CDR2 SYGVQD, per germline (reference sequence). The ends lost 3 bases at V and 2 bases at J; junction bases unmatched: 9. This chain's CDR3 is CASSDLGQALPYEQYV. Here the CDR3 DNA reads TGCGCCAGCAGTGACCTGGGACAGGCACTACCCTACGAGCAGTACGTC.

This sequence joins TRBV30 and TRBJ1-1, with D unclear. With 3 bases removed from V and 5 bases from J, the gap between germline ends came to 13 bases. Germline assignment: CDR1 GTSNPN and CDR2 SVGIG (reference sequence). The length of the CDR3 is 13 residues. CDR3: CAWSVLTGTEAFF. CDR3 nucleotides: TGTGCCTGGAGCGTACTAACTGGTACTGAAGCTTTCTTT.

Here the CDR3 reads CSAVGTSGSRREQFF. Written as DNA, the CDR3 is TGCAGCGCTGTAGGGACTAGCGGGAGCCGAAGGGAGCAGTTCTTC. The V and J genes are TRBV29-1 and TRBJ2-1; 14 bases line up with TRBD2. The germline CDR1 and CDR2 sequences are SQVTM and ANQGSEA. V gave up 7 bases and J gave up 10 bases; unmatched junction bases: 12. The CDR3 runs to 15 residues.

In DNA, the CDR3 is TGTGCCAGCACCGGGGTTTTAGGGGGGTGGCTCAATCAGCCCCAGCATTTT. Amino acids: CASTGVLGGWLNQPQHF. The chain is built from TRBV28 and TRBJ1-5; D perhaps matches TRBD1 (6 bases). This CDR3 comprises 17 residues. V lost 7 bases and J 3 bases, leaving 22 bases between the germline ends. CDR1 is MDHEN and CDR2 is SYDVKM in the germline V gene.

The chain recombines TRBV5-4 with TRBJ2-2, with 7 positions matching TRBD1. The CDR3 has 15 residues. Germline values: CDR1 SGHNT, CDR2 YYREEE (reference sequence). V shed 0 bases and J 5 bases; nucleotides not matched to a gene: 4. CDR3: CASSLGQGTTGELFF. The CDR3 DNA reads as TGTGCCAGCAGCTTGGGACAGGGTACGACCGGGGAGCTGTTTTTT. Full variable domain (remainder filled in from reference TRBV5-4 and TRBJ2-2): ETGVTQSPTHLIKTRGQQVTLRCSSQSGHNTVSWYQQALGQGPQFIFQYYREEENGRGNFPPRFSGLQFPNYSSELNVNALELDDSALYLCASSLGQGTTGELFFGEGSRLTVL.

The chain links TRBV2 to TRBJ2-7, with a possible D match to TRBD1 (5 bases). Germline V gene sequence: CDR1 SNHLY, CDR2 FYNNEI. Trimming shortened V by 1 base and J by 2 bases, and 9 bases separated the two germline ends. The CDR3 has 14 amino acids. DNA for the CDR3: TGTGCCAGCAGTGAAGGTCAGGGCACCTACGAGCAGTACTTC. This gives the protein CASSEGQGTYEQYF.

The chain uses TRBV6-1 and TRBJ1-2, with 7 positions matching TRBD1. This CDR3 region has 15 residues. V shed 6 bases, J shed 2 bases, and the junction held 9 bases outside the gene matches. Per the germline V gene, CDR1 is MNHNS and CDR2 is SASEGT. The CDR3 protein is CASRAGTVTNYGYTF. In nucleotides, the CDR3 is TGTGCCAGCAGGGCCGGGACAGTAACAAACTATGGCTACACCTTC.

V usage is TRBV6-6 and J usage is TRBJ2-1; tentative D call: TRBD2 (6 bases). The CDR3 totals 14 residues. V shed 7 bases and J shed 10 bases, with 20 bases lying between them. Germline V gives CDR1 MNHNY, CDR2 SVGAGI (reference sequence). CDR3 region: CASMQVDYSVEQFF. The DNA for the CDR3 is TGTGCCAGCATGCAAGTGGACTACAGTGTCGAGCAGTTCTTC.

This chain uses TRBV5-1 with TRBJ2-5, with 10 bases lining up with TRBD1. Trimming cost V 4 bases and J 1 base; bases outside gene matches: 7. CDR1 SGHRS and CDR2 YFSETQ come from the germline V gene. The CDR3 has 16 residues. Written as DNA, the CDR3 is TGCGCCAGCAGCAGACAGGGGGCGAGCATCCAAGAGACCCAGTACTTC. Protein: CASSRQGASIQETQYF.

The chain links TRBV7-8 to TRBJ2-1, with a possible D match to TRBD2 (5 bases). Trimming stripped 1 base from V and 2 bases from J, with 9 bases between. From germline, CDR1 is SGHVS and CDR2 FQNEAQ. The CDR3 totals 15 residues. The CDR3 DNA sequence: TGTGCCAGCAGCTTAGGCAGCGGAACCTACAATGAGCAGTTCTTC. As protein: CASSLGSGTYNEQFF.

The CDR3 is CASSSQGGDNEQFF. CDR3 bases: TGTGCCAGCAGCTCCCAGGGAGGGGACAATGAGCAGTTCTTC. The J gene is TRBJ2-1, the V gene TRBV7-3; 7 bases agree with TRBD2. The CDR3 totals 14 residues. Germline V gene sequence: CDR1 SGHTA, CDR2 FQGTGA. V was clipped by 4 bases and J by 5 bases; unmatched bases: 5.

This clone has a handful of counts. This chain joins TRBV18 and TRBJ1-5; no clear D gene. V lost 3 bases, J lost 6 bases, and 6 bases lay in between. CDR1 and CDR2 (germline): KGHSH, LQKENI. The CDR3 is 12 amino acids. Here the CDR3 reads CASSPSGQPQHF. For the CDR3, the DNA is TGTGCCAGCTCACCTTCCGGTCAGCCCCAGCATTTT.

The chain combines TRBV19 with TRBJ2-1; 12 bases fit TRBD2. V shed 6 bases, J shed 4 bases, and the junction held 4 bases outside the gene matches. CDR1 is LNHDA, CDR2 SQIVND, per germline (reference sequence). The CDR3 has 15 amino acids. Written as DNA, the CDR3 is TGTGCCAGTAGCGATCTAGCGGGAGGGTACAATGAGCAGTTCTTC. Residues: CASSDLAGGYNEQFF.

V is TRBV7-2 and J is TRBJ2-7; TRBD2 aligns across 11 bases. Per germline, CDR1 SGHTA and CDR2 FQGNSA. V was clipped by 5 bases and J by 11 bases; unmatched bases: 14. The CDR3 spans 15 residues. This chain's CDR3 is CASSPIAGGPSSEYF. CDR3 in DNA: TGTGCCAGCAGCCCTATAGCGGGAGGGCCCTCGAGCGAGTACTTC.

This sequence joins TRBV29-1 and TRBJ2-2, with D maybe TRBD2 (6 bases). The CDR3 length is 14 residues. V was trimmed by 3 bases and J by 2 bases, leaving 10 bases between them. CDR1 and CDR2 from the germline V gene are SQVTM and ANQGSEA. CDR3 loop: CSVEGGFNTGELFF. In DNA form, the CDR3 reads TGCAGCGTTGAGGGGGGATTTAACACCGGGGAGCTGTTTTTT.

The DNA for the CDR3 is TGTGCCAGCAGTTTAGAGGAAGAAGCTTTCTTT. Translating gives CASSLEEEAFF. This chain uses TRBV6-5 with TRBJ1-1; no firm D call. The V end was cut by 4 bases, the J end by 8 bases, with 8 bases between. CDR3 length: 11 residues. The germline gives CDR1 MNHEY, CDR2 SVGAGI.

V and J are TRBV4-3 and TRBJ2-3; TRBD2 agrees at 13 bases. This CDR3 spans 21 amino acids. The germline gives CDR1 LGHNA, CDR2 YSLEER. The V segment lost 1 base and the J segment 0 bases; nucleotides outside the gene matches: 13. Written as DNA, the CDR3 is TGCGCCAGCAGCCAAGGGTTTTGGACTAGCGGGAGTGAGGATAGCACAGATACGCAGTATTTT. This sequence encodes CASSQGFWTSGSEDSTDTQYF.

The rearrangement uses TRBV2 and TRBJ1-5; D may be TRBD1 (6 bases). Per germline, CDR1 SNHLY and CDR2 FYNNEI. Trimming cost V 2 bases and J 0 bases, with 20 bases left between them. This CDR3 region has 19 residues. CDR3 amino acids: CASSEFADWGRISNQPQHF. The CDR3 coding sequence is TGTGCCAGCAGTGAATTTGCGGACTGGGGGCGAATTAGCAATCAGCCCCAGCATTTT. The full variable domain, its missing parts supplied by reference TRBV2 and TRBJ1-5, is EPEVTQTPSHQVTQMGQEVILRCVPISNHLYFYWYRQILGQKVEFLVSFYNNEISEKSEIFDDQFSVERPDGSNFTLKIRSTKLEDSAMYFCASSEFADWGRISNQPQHFGDGTRLSIL.

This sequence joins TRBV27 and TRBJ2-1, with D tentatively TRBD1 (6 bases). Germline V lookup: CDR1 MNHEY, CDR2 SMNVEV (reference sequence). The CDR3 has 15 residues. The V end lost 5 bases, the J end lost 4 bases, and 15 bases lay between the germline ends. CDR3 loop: CASSPLTGRYNEQFF. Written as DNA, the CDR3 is TGTGCCAGCAGTCCGCTGACAGGACGGTACAATGAGCAGTTCTTC.

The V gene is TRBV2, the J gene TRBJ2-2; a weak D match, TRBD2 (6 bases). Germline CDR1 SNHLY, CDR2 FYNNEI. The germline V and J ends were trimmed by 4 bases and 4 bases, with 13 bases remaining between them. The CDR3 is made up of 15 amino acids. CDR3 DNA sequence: TGTGCCAGCAGTGTAGGCGGGGTCCTCACCGGGGAGCTGTTTTTT. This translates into CASSVGGVLTGELFF.

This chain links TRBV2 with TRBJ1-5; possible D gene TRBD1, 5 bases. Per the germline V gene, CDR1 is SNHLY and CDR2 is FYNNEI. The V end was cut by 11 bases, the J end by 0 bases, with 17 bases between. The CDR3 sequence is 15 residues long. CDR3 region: CAGGGDGSSNQPQHF. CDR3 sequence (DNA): TGTGCCGGTGGCGGGGACGGGAGTAGCAATCAGCCCCAGCATTTT.